This entry concerns a single TCR beta chain. This clone has more than one count but fewer than ten. Its cognate antigen has yet to be identified. The input lacks base qualities; no much larger clone sits a single base away. Library generation was performed with the immunoSEQ multiplex PCR assay. The original pipeline was this. To diagnose cytomegalovirus status from the catalog of TCR beta chain sequences, a statistical classification framework was built. This is the immuneACCESS table as TCRdb keeps it, with only in-frame sequences that have V and J called. A part of the clones is gone; compared with another copy, unresolved V genes explain less than half, and the rest is unexplained. V and J calls and clone size are those listed in that table; D and trimming were worked out from the DNA. A total of more than 140,000 clones appear in this sample, 85% to 90% of them only once. The top ten constitute 3% to 3.5% of the sample.

Donors formed part of the validation cohort, which comprised 120 subjects and was distinct from the first cohort of under 750 subjects. These data come from a study of cytomegalovirus exposure and HLA in healthy donors (dated by TCRdb to 2016 to 2017). For context, the study as a whole: According to a later analysis, the 110 or so validation repertoires were produced on the same platform as the roughly 600 repertoires of the first cohort. Besides the first cohort of about 730 subjects, a separate validation cohort made up of about 120 different subjects was used. The study combined high-throughput TCR immunosequencing, statistical association of individual TCRs with disease status, and machine learning to predict cytomegalovirus infection status. The study aimed to test whether cataloging public T cell receptors could reveal signatures of past pathogen exposure.

Unmatched junction bases come to 8, with V trimmed by 5 bases and J by 1 base. The germline V gene specifies LGHNA as CDR1 and YNFKEQ as CDR2. The CDR3 holds 16 amino acids from the cysteine to the phenylalanine. The retained sequence is limited to the CDR3, 48 bases, with the frame set at the first base. General study outcomes and caveats: Subsequent analysis determined that TCRs grouped into clusters in the first cohort also showed a tendency toward co-occurrence across the 130 or so validation repertoires, and 85% to 95% of cluster scores exceeded 0. Across donors, most TCR sequences were observed very rarely, whereas some public TCRs were present in many individuals. The classifier was reported to diagnose cytomegalovirus status with high specificity and sensitivity in both the original and validation cohorts. In vitro tests confirmed that a few of the cytomegalovirus-associated TCR beta chains recognize cytomegalovirus antigens. A later analysis had no HLA typing for the validation cohort, so co-occurrence there was scored across all 120 repertoires. The authors suggested that the approach could potentially be extended to other disease states and immunological phenotypes. The study listed 150 to 200 TCR beta chains as associated with cytomegalovirus.

Recombination linked TRBV4-2 to TRBJ2-1; 7 junctional bases match TRBD2. Sequences were obtained from PBMCs. The clonotype comes from a woman in her late teens or twenties in good health and CMV-seropositive. The CDR3 is CASSAQLAISYNEQFF. In nucleotide form, the sequence is TGTGCCAGCAGCGCTCAACTAGCGATTTCCTACAATGAGCAGTTCTTC.